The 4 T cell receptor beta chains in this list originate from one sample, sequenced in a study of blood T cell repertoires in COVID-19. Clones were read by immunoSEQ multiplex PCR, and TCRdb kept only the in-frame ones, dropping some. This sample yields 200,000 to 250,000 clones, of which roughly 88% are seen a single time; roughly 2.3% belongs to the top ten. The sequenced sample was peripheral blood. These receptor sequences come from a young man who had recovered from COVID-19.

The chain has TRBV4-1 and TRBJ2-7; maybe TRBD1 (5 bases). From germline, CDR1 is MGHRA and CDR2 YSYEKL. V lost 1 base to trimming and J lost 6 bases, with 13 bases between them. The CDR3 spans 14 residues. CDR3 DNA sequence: TGCGCCAGCAGCCAAGGGCAGGGCACCAGCGAGCAGTACTTC. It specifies CASSQGQGTSEQYF.

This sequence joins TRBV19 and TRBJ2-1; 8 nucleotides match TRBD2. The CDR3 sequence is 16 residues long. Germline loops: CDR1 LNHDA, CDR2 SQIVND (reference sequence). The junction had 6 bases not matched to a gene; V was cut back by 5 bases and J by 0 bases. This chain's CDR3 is CASSLRGGSSYNEQFF. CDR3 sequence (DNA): TGTGCCAGTAGTTTGCGCGGGGGGAGCTCCTACAATGAGCAGTTCTTC.

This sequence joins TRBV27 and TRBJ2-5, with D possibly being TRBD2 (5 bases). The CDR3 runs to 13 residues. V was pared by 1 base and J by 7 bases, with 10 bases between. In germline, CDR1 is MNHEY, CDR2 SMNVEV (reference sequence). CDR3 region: CASSLLARGTQYF. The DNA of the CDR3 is TGTGCCAGCAGTTTATTAGCCCGGGGGACCCAGTACTTC.

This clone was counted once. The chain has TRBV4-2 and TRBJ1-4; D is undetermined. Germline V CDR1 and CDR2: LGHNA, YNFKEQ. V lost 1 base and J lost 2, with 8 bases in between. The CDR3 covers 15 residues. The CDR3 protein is CASSQGPGTNEKLFF. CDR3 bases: TGTGCCAGCAGCCAAGGGCCAGGTACTAATGAAAAACTGTTTTTT.